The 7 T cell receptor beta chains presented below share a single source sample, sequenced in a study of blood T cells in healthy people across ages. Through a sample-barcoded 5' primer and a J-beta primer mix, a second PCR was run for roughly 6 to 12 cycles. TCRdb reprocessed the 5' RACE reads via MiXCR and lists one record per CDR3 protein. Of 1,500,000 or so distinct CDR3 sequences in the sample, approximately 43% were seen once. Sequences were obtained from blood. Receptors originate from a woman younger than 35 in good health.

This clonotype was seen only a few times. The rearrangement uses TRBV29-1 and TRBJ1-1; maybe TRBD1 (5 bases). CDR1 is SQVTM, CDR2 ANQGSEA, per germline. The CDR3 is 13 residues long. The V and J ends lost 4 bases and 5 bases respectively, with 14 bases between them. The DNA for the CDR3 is TGCAGCGTTGGGGGCCAGGCGAGTACTGAAGCTTTCTTT. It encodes CSVGGQASTEAFF. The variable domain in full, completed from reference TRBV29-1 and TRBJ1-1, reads SAVISQKPSRDICQRGTSLTIQCQVDSQVTMMFWYRQQPGQSLTLIATANQGSEATYESGFVIDKFPISRPNLTFSTLTVSNMSPEDSSIYLCSVGGQASTEAFFGQGTRLTVV.

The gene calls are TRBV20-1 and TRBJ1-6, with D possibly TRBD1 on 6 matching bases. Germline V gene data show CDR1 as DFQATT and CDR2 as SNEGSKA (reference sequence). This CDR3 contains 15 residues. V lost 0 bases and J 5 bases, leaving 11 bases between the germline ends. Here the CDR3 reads CSARDRAGDNSPLHF. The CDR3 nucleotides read TGCAGTGCTAGAGATAGGGCAGGGGATAATTCACCCCTCCACTTT.

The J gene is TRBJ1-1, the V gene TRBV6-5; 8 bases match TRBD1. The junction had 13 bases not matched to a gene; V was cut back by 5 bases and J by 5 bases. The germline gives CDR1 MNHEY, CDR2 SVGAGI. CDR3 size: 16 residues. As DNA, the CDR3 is TGTGCCAGCAGTCGACTTTTGGGCACAGGGGGTACTGAAGCTTTCTTT. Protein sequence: CASSRLLGTGGTEAFF.

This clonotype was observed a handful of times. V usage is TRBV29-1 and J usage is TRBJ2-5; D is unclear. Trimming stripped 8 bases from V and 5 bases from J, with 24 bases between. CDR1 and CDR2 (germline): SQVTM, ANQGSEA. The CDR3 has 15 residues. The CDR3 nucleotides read TGCAGCAGACGCCGGGTCAAAAAACGGTGGGAGACCCAGTACTTC. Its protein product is CSRRRVKKRWETQYF.

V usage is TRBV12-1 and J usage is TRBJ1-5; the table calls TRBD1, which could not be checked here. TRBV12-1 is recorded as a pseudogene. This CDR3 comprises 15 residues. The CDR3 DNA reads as TGTGCCAGCAGCAATCGGGGACATGCGAATCAGCCCCAGCATTTT. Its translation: CASSNRGHANQPQHF.

In nucleotides, the CDR3 is TGTGCCATCAGGCCGGGACAGGGGTACAATGAGCAGTTCTTC. This codes for CAIRPGQGYNEQFF. The rearrangement links TRBV10-3 to TRBJ2-1; 10 nucleotides line up with TRBD1. Germline V gene lookup returns CDR1 ENHRY and CDR2 SYGVKD. This CDR3 contains 14 residues. V dropped 6 bases and J dropped 4; count of bases not matched to a gene: 3.

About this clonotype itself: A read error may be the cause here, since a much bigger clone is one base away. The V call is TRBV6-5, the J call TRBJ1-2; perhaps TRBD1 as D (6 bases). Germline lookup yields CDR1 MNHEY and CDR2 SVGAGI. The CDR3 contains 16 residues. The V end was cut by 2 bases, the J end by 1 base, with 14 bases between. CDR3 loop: CASSYGRGALNYGYTF. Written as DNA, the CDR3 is TGTGCCAGCAGTTACGGTCGGGGGGCCCTTAACTATGGCTACACCTTC.